What follows is one T cell receptor (beta chain) and its context. What it recognizes is unknown. Sequencing was performed with immunoSEQ multiplex PCR; in TCRdb, only in-frame clones are kept and a portion is missing. The data hold fewer than 140,000 clones, with roughly 90% observed a single time. The sample belongs to a study of T cell responses to AZD1222 COVID-19 vaccine. Regarding the study as a whole: Researchers took repertoire samples only after the peak T cell response had come. The reported proportion of spike-specific TCRs targeting unmutated variant regions was nearly half. Rises in breadth and depth of Spike-specific TCRs came after two AZD1222 doses. Dominant CD4 TCR responses targeted spike regions 160-218 and 743-854.

With V trimmed by 6 bases and J by 3 bases, 4 bases remained unmatched. CDR1 and CDR2 (germline): SQVTM, ANQGSEA. The CDR3 has 13 amino acids. Sequenced here: peripheral blood, sampled on day 0 of AZD1222 vaccination. The chain couples TRBV29-1 to TRBJ2-1, with 8 nucleotides matching TRBD2. The clonotype comes from an adult in good health. CDR3 coding DNA: TGCAGCGTGACTAGCGCCTTCTACAATGAGCAGTTCTTC. It is translated as CSVTSAFYNEQFF.